This T cell receptor beta chain was obtained from a study of blood T cells in healthy people across ages. For the study at large: About one barcoded beta molecule was captured per two T cells (by template switching). The study's findings and limits: Naive and antigen-experienced cells were not separated, limiting conclusive comparison. Per-million-T-cell TCR beta diversity fell roughly linearly with age.

The use of a sample-barcoded 5' primer and a J-beta primer mix characterized a second PCR of roughly 7 to 12 cycles. Each cDNA molecule carried a tag from a template-switch adaptor that contained 12 random nucleotides. TCRdb fed the 5' RACE reads into MiXCR, producing one record per CDR3 protein. The sample includes hundreds of thousands of distinct CDR3 sequences, 47% of them seen just once. This clonotype was counted a few times. The antigen is undetermined. The CDR3 loop spans 13 amino acids. CDR1 is LGHNA and CDR2 is YNFKEQ in the germline V gene. With 8 bases clipped from V and 3 bases from J, the junction kept 5 bases outside the gene matches.

This sequence joins TRBV4-2 and TRBJ2-7; TRBD1 matches 9 bases. Specimen: blood. The sequence came from a man older than 75 in good health. CDR3 coding DNA: TGTGCCAGCGGACGGGACAGGGACTACGAGCAGTACTTC. It encodes CASGRDRDYEQYF.